Below are 7 T cell receptor beta chains sequenced from a single sample in a study of T cells in tumors after PD-1 blockade. Assay used: immunoSEQ multiplex PCR; TCRdb lists only in-frame clones, some missing. The table has 15,000 to 20,000 clones, approximately 84% seen once; the top ten hold approximately 25%. The sample here was PBMCs, taken after anti-PD-1 therapy. These TCRs come from a human donor with advanced basal cell or squamous cell carcinoma (not recorded which).

In its sample, this clone was seen a few times. This rearrangement joins TRBV6-5 to TRBJ2-7; 7 positions match TRBD2. CDR1 and CDR2 (germline): MNHEY, SVGAGI. V was clipped by 6 bases and J by 2 bases; unmatched bases: 1. This CDR3 comprises 12 residues. The CDR3 reads CASRSGAYEQYF. In DNA, the CDR3 is TGTGCCAGCAGGAGCGGGGCCTACGAGCAGTACTTC.

The chain is built from TRBV6-5 and TRBJ1-5, with D maybe TRBD1 (5 bases). CDR3 length: 14 amino acids. Germline CDR1 is MNHEY and CDR2 is SVGAGI. V dropped 4 bases and J dropped 5 bases, with 12 bases sitting between them. CDR3: CASSSGNLDQPQHF. The CDR3 DNA reads TGTGCCAGCAGTTCAGGGAACTTAGATCAGCCCCAGCATTTT.

CDR3 protein: CASSWSDTQYF. The CDR3 DNA follows: TGTGCCAGCAGTTGGTCGGATACGCAGTATTTT. The chain couples TRBV27 to TRBJ2-3; D uncertain. Germline-derived CDR1 and CDR2 are MNHEY and SMNVEV (reference sequence). The CDR3 covers 11 residues. V gave up 4 bases and J gave up 6 bases, with 5 bases separating them.

This chain joins TRBV5-1 and TRBJ2-7; unclear D gene. Germline CDR1 is SGHRS and CDR2 is YFSETQ. This CDR3 spans 11 amino acids. The V and J ends lost 3 bases and 3 bases respectively, with 4 bases between them. This chain's CDR3 is CASSSGYEQYF. The CDR3 region has the DNA TGCGCCAGCAGCTCCGGCTACGAGCAGTACTTC.

The rearrangement joins TRBV4-1 to TRBJ2-1, with 10 nucleotides matching TRBD2. CDR3 size: 17 residues. From germline, CDR1 is MGHRA and CDR2 YSYEKL. J lost 6 bases, V lost 5 bases, and 13 bases had no gene match. The DNA of the CDR3 is TGCGCCAGCAGCAAAGGAAAAGAACTAGCGGGATTCAATGAGCAGTTCTTC. Translating gives CASSKGKELAGFNEQFF.

The chain links TRBV9 to TRBJ1-5, with D maybe TRBD1 (6 bases). Trimming shortened V by 3 bases and J by 1 base, and 14 bases separated the two germline ends. In germline, CDR1 is SGDLS, CDR2 YYNGEE. The CDR3 has 16 amino acids. CDR3 nucleotide sequence: TGTGCCAGCAGCGAGGGAGGAGGGGGAAGCAATCAGCCCCAGCATTTT. This translates into CASSEGGGGSNQPQHF.

The CDR3 region has the DNA TGTGCCAGCAGCGGGACAGCTTTCACCGGGGAGCTGTTTTTT. This translates into CASSGTAFTGELFF. V gene TRBV6-5 combines with J gene TRBJ2-2, with TRBD1 identical over 7 bases. V dropped 6 bases and J dropped 4; count of bases not matched to a gene: 5. The CDR3 contains 14 residues. Germline V gene sequence: CDR1 MNHEY, CDR2 SVGAGI.